What follows describes a single TCR beta chain. The CDR3 has 15 amino acids. V was trimmed by 1 base and J by 7 bases, leaving 15 bases between them. From germline, CDR1 is KGHDR and CDR2 SFDVKD. This record belongs to a study of blood T cell repertoires in COVID-19. Study-level background: There were acute and convalescent COVID-19 samples, and they came from the United States, Italy and Spain.

TCRdb keeps only in-frame clones here, not all; method: immunoSEQ multiplex PCR. The sample lists more than 200,000 clones; 70% to 90% were seen once. The sample comprised peripheral blood. The gene calls are TRBV24-1 and TRBJ1-2; D might be TRBD1 (6 bases). This clonotype was obtained from a man older than 75 with acute or convalescent COVID-19. The CDR3 here is CATSDLNDRLGGYTF. CDR3 DNA sequence: TGTGCCACCAGTGATTTAAATGACAGGCTAGGTGGCTACACCTTC.